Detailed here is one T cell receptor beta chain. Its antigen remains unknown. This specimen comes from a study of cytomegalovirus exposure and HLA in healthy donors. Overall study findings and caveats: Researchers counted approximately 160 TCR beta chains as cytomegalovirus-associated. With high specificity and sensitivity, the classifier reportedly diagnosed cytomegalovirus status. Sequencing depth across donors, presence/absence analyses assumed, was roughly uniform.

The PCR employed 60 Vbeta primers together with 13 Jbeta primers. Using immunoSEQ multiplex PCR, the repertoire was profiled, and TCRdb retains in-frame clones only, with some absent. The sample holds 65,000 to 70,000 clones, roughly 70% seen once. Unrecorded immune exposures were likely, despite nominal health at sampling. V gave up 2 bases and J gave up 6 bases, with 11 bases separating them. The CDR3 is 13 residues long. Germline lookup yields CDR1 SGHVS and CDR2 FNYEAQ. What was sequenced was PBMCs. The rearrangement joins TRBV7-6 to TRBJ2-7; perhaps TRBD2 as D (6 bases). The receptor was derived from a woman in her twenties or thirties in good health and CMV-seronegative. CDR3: CASSLQGGIEQYF. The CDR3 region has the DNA TGTGCCAGCAGCTTACAAGGCGGGATCGAGCAGTACTTC.